What follows describes a single T cell receptor beta chain. The antigen remains unidentified. The germline gives CDR1 SEHNR, CDR2 FQNEAQ (reference sequence). The CDR3 length is 15 residues. V gave up 5 bases and J gave up 3 bases, with 17 bases separating them. Each patient relapsed following autologous stem cell transplantation, and prior brentuximab vedotin exposure differed. Relapsed/refractory classical Hodgkin lymphoma patients had complete, partial or progressive responses. This sample stems from a study of PD-1 blockade in classical Hodgkin lymphoma. Looking at the study overall: Patients in the cohort were put on intravenous nivolumab, 3 mg/kg every 2 weeks.

Findings of the study overall: In CD4+ cells, TCR diversity went up significantly by C4D1, but in CD8+ cells it did not. Lower baseline TCR diversity marked trial partial responders and progressors.

Here immunoSEQ multiplex PCR was the method, and the copy in TCRdb shows in-frame clones only, minus some. The sample carries tens of thousands of clones, 70% to 80% recorded once. The chain is built from TRBV7-9 and TRBJ2-7, with D unresolved. The source was peripheral blood mononuclear cells (PBMCs), collected before the second cycle of nivolumab. This TCR was sampled from a human donor with classical Hodgkin lymphoma. The CDR3 DNA reads TGTGCCAGCAGCCAACTAAAGGCACCGTTCTACGAGCAGTACTTC. This encodes CASSQLKAPFYEQYF.